Listed here are 4 T cell receptor beta chains from one sample, sequenced in a study of T cell repertoires in cytomegalovirus infection. For these receptors, no antigen is known. TCRdb re-analysed the reads in MiXCR, keeping a single row per CDR3 protein. There are roughly 80,000 distinct CDR3 sequences in the sample; approximately 39% occur only once, and 93% lies in the top ten. The input for sequencing was CD8+ T cells from cultured PBMCs, taken from culture after CMV antigen stimulation. Receptors originate from a human donor in good health (CMV status not recorded). Some clones in this sample may be carry-over from other donors' samples.

Only a few counts were recorded for this clonotype. V and J are TRBV3-1 and TRBJ2-1; TRBD2 might be the D (7 bases). Germline CDR1 is LGHDT and CDR2 is YNNKEL (reference sequence). The CDR3 sequence is 15 residues long. Deletions cut 6 bases from V and 4 bases from J, with 16 bases between. CDR3 residues: CASRPTGGEYNEQFF. The CDR3 DNA reads as TGTGCCAGCAGACCTACGGGGGGCGAGTACAATGAGCAGTTCTTC.

The chain recombines TRBV7-6 with TRBJ1-1; D gene uncertain. This CDR3 has 13 amino acids. Germline CDR1 SGHVS, CDR2 FNYEAQ. Trimming left V 4 bases short and J 7 bases short, with 13 bases between. CDR3 region: CASSSSSTGEAFF. CDR3 DNA sequence: TGTGCCAGCAGCTCCAGCTCGACGGGTGAAGCTTTCTTT.

The genes are TRBV6-1 and TRBJ1-1, with D possibly matching TRBD1 (5 bases). Germline values: CDR1 MNHNS, CDR2 SASEGT. CDR3 length: 15 residues. Trimming removed 6 bases at V and 4 bases at J, with 18 bases between. The CDR3, as DNA: TGTGCCAGCAGCGCTACCCCAGGGAGTGGCACTGAAGCTTTCTTT. Translating gives CASSATPGSGTEAFF.

This clonotype has more than one count but fewer than ten. The CDR3 is CASSQALPGNYGYTF. CDR3 nucleotide sequence: TGCGCCAGCAGCCAAGCCCTTCCAGGGAACTATGGCTACACCTTC. The chain is built from TRBV4-1 and TRBJ1-2; possibly TRBD1 for D (5 bases). The germline V gene has CDR1 MGHRA and CDR2 YSYEKL. The CDR3 runs to 15 residues. V was pared by 1 base and J by 2 bases, with 11 bases between.